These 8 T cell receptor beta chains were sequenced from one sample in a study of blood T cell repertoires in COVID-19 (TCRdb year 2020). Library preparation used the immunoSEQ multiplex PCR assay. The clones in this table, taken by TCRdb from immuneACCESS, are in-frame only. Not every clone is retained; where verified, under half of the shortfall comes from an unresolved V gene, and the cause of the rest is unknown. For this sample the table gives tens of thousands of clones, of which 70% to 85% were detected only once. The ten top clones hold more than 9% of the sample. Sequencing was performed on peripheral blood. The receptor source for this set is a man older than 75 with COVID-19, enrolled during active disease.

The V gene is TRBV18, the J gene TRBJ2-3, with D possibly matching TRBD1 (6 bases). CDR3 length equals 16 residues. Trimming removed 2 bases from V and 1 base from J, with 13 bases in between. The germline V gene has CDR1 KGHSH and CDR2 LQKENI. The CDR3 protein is CASSPARGYGTDTQYF. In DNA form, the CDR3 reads TGTGCCAGCTCACCAGCCAGGGGCTATGGCACAGATACGCAGTATTTT.

The CDR3 DNA sequence: TGTGCCAGCTCACACAGGACAGGGAGCACAGATACGCAGTATTTT. It specifies CASSHRTGSTDTQYF. The V call is TRBV18, the J call TRBJ2-3; 8 positions agree with TRBD1. Germline assignment: CDR1 KGHSH and CDR2 LQKENI. The CDR3 extends over 15 amino acids. Losses at the gene ends were 4 bases for V and 0 bases for J; bases not matched to a gene: 3.

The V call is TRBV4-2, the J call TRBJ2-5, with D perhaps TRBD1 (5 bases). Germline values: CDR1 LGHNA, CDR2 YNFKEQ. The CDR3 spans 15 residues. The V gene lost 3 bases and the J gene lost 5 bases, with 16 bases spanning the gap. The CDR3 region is CASSQKVGVKETQYF. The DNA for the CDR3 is TGTGCCAGCAGCCAGAAGGTAGGGGTGAAGGAGACCCAGTACTTC.

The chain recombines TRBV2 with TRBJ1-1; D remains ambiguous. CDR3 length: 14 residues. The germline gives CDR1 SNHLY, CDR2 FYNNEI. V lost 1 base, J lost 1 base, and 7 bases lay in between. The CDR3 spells CASSEVNRNTEAFF. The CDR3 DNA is TGTGCCAGCAGTGAAGTAAACAGGAACACTGAAGCTTTCTTT.

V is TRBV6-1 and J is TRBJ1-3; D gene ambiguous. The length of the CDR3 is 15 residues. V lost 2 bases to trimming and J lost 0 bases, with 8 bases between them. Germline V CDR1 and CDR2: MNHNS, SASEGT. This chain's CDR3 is CASSEKAPSGNTIYF. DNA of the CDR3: TGTGCCAGCAGTGAAAAAGCCCCCTCTGGAAACACCATATATTTT.

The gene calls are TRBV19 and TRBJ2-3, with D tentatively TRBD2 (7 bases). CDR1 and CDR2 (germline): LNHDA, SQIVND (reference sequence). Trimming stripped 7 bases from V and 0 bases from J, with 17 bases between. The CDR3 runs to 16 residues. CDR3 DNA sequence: TGTGCCAGTAAACCTGCGGGGGCGGCTAGCACAGATACGCAGTATTTT. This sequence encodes CASKPAGAASTDTQYF.

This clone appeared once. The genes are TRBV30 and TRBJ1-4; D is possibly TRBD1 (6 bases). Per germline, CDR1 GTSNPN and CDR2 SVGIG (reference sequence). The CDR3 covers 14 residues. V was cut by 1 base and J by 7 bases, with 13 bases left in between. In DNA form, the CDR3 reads TGTGCCTGGAGTGGTTGGGACATTACTGAAAAACTGTTTTTT. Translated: CAWSGWDITEKLFF. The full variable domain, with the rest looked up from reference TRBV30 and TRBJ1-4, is SQTIHQWPATLVQPVGSPLSLECTVEGTSNPNLYWYRQAAGRGLQLLFYSVGIGQISSEVPQNLSASRPQDRQFILSSKKLLLSDSGFYLCAWSGWDITEKLFFGSGTQLSVL.

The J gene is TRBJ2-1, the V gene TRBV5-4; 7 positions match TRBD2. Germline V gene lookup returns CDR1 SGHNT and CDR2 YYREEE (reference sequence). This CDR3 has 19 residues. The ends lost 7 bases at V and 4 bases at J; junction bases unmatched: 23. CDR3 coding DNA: TGTGCCAGCGATTATCGCGGGAGACAGCAAGAATCTAGGTACAATGAGCAGTTCTTC. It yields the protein CASDYRGRQQESRYNEQFF.